The T cell receptor beta chain under discussion was sequenced for a study of blood T cell repertoires in COVID-19. Assay: immunoSEQ multiplex PCR; the TCRdb copy retains only in-frame clones and omits some. The sample yields around 300,000 clones, 75% to 90% seen once. The V gene's germline CDR1 is SGHAT and CDR2 FQNNGV. The CDR3 runs 15 residues. The germline V and J ends were trimmed by 1 base and 3 bases, with 12 bases remaining between them. The TCR originated in a woman between 65 and 79 years old with COVID-19, enrolled during active disease. This chain connects TRBV11-2 to TRBJ1-2; D gene ambiguous. Sequenced material: peripheral blood. In DNA form, the CDR3 reads TGTGCCAGCAGCTTAGTAGGTCAGGAAGACTATGGCTACACCTTC. Residues: CASSLVGQEDYGYTF.